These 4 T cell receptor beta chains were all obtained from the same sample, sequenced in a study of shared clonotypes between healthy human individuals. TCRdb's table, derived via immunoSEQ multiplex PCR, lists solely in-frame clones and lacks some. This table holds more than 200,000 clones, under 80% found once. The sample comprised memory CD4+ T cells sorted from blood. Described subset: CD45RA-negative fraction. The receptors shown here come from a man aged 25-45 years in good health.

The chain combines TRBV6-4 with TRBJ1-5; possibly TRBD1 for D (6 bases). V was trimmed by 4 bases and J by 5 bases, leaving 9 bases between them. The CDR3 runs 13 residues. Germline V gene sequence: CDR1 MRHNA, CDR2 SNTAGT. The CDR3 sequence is CASSVHRDQPQHF. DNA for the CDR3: TGTGCCAGCAGTGTCCACAGGGATCAGCCCCAGCATTTT.

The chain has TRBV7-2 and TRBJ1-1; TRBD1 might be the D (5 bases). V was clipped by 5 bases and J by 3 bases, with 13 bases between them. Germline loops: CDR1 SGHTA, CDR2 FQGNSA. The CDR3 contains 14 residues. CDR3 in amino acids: CASSKKGRDTEAFF. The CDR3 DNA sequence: TGTGCCAGCAGCAAAAAGGGGAGGGACACTGAAGCTTTCTTT.

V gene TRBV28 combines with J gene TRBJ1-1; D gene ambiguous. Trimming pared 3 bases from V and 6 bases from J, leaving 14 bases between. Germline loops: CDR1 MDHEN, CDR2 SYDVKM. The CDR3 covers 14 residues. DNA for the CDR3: TGTGCCAGCAGTTTCCCGCGAGGGAGGGCTGAAGCTTTCTTT. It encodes CASSFPRGRAEAFF.

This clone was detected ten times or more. CDR3: CASSPGTGPLGYTF. In nucleotides, the CDR3 is TGTGCCAGCAGCCCAGGGACAGGGCCCCTTGGCTACACCTTC. The rearrangement joins TRBV9 to TRBJ1-2, with TRBD1 identical over 9 bases. The V gene end was trimmed by 4 bases and the J gene end by 7 bases; junction bases not matched to a gene: 8. The CDR3 loop spans 14 amino acids. CDR1 is SGDLS, CDR2 YYNGEE, per germline.